This T cell receptor beta chain was profiled in a study of T cells in tuberculosis. The wider study: Within 7 days of starting treatment, or before, PBMC were stored.

Losses at the gene ends were 6 bases for V and 5 bases for J; bases not matched to a gene: 6. Germline V lookup: CDR1 SGHNT, CDR2 YYREEE (reference sequence). The CDR3 loop spans 13 amino acids. Specified time point: new active TB diagnosis, blood taken before or within 7 days of starting treatment. HIV-seronegative South African adults aged 18 years or older had newly diagnosed active tuberculosis. Confirmation came from sputum smear and/or culture positivity for M. tuberculosis. On average around 100,000 T cells per donor were immunosequenced. TCRdb's table, derived via immunoSEQ multiplex PCR, lists solely in-frame clones and lacks some. The table shows tens of thousands of clones, with 92% occurring only once.

The V gene is TRBV5-4, the J gene TRBJ2-5; the match to TRBD1 covers 8 bases. The clonotype was recovered from an adult with tuberculosis. The material sequenced was PBMCs, taken at tuberculosis diagnosis. The CDR3: CASNNRGWETQYF. The CDR3 DNA sequence: TGTGCCAGCAACAACAGGGGGTGGGAGACCCAGTACTTC.